These 15 T cell receptor beta chains share one sample of origin, sequenced in a study of T cell responses to AZD1222 COVID-19 vaccine. Method: immunoSEQ multiplex PCR; TCRdb's copy keeps in-frame clones and lacks some. The sample shows about 100,000 clones, about 88% of them seen only once. Sequencing used peripheral blood, obtained on day 0 of AZD1222 vaccination. The receptors shown here come from an adult in good health.

Here the CDR3 DNA reads TGTGCCTGGAGTGGGAAGGGGGCGTCTGGAAACACCATATATTTT. Amino acids: CAWSGKGASGNTIYF. The chain joins TRBV30 to TRBJ1-3; 7 bases are a match to TRBD1. This CDR3 comprises 15 residues. The V gene end was trimmed by 1 base and the J gene end by 1 base; junction bases not matched to a gene: 4. The germline CDR1 and CDR2 sequences are GTSNPN and SVGIG (reference sequence).

The chain has TRBV5-1 and TRBJ2-7, with D perhaps TRBD1 or TRBD2 (7 bases each). Germline V gene data show CDR1 as SGHRS and CDR2 as YFSETQ. The V gene lost 4 bases and the J gene lost 6 bases, with 17 bases spanning the gap. The CDR3 is 14 amino acids. The CDR3 DNA follows: TGCGCCAGCAGCCTGAGACAGGGAGGGAGCGAGCAGTACTTC. This codes for CASSLRQGGSEQYF.

The CDR3 sequence is CSASRRGITDTQYF. CDR3 nucleotides: TGCAGTGCTAGTAGGCGGGGAATAACAGATACGCAGTATTTT. The chain links TRBV20-1 to TRBJ2-3; possibly TRBD2 for D (6 bases). Germline V gene lookup returns CDR1 DFQATT and CDR2 SNEGSKA (reference sequence). Trimming shortened V by 3 bases and J by 3 bases, and 13 bases separated the two germline ends. This CDR3 spans 14 amino acids.

V gene TRBV5-4 combines with J gene TRBJ1-2; no clear D gene. In germline, CDR1 is SGHNT, CDR2 YYREEE (reference sequence). Trimming left V 1 base short and J 10 bases short, with 17 bases between. The CDR3 contains 14 residues. Here the CDR3 DNA reads TGTGCCAGCAGCTTGAAATCAGTGACCTCCGTCTACACCTTC. This codes for CASSLKSVTSVYTF. The whole variable domain, filled in from reference TRBV5-4 and TRBJ1-2, reads ETGVTQSPTHLIKTRGQQVTLRCSSQSGHNTVSWYQQALGQGPQFIFQYYREEENGRGNFPPRFSGLQFPNYSSELNVNALELDDSALYLCASSLKSVTSVYTFGSGTRLTVV.

The chain links TRBV5-6 to TRBJ1-6, with 10 bases fitting TRBD1. The CDR3 is 17 amino acids. CDR1 SGHDT and CDR2 YYEEEE come from the germline V gene. V was clipped by 3 bases and J by 9 bases; unmatched bases: 12. The CDR3 reads CASSYGRTRQGASPLHF. The CDR3 DNA follows: TGTGCCAGCAGCTACGGACGCACCCGACAGGGGGCTTCACCCCTCCACTTT.

The chain employs TRBV5-6 and TRBJ1-2; 8 bases line up with TRBD1. J gave up 7 bases and V 2 bases, and 10 bases lay outside the gene matches. This CDR3 spans 15 amino acids. Germline V gene lookup returns CDR1 SGHDT and CDR2 YYEEEE. CDR3 sequence (DNA): TGTGCCAGCAGCTTTAATTCCAGGGGGCGTAGTGGCTACACCTTC. Residues: CASSFNSRGRSGYTF.

The gene calls are TRBV6-5 and TRBJ1-5; possible D gene TRBD1, 6 bases. The germline V and J ends were trimmed by 6 bases and 0 bases, with 12 bases remaining between them. The CDR3 loop spans 15 amino acids. Germline CDR1 is MNHEY and CDR2 is SVGAGI. For the CDR3, the DNA is TGTGCCAGCAGGGTGACAGGCGATAGCAATCAGCCCCAGCATTTT. Encoded protein: CASRVTGDSNQPQHF.

This clone showed up just once. The genes are TRBV4-2 and TRBJ1-2, with 10 nucleotides matching TRBD1. The V segment lost 8 bases and the J segment 4 bases; nucleotides outside the gene matches: 10. The CDR3 loop spans 15 amino acids. Germline V lookup: CDR1 LGHNA, CDR2 YNFKEQ. This CDR3 reads CASRGTGAGGYGYTF. CDR3 bases: TGTGCCAGCCGGGGGACAGGGGCCGGGGGCTATGGCTACACCTTC.

A single count supports this clone. In DNA, the CDR3 is TGTGCCAGCTCACCTCTGGGACAGCTTAGCAATCAGCCCCAGCATTTT. Encoded protein: CASSPLGQLSNQPQHF. The chain employs TRBV18 and TRBJ1-5, with 7 bases identical to TRBD1. J lost 0 bases, V lost 3 bases, and 5 bases had no gene match. There are 16 residues in the CDR3. Germline V lookup: CDR1 KGHSH, CDR2 LQKENI.

The sample holds one count of this clone. The J gene is TRBJ2-7, the V gene TRBV6-4; D remains unclear. CDR1 and CDR2 from the germline V gene are MRHNA and SNTAGT. Trimming took 0 bases from V and 4 from J, leaving 10 bases between them. There are 14 residues in the CDR3. For the CDR3, the DNA is TGTGCCAGCAGTGACTCTAAAGGGAATTACGAGCAGTACTTC. Translating it yields CASSDSKGNYEQYF.

The V call is TRBV11-3, the J call TRBJ2-5, with a possible D match to TRBD2 (5 bases). The V end lost 1 base, the J end lost 1 base, and 13 bases lay between the germline ends. The CDR3 is 16 residues long. The germline V gene encodes CDR1 SGHNT and CDR2 YENEEA. The CDR3 DNA follows: TGTGCCAGCAGCTTAGGGGTCCAGCGGCGCCAAGAGACCCAGTACTTC. This encodes CASSLGVQRRQETQYF. Looking up the rest from reference TRBV11-3 and TRBJ2-5 gives the full variable domain: EAGVVQSPRYKIIEKKQPVAFWCNPISGHNTLYWYLQNLGQGPELLIRYENEEAVDDSQLPKDRFSAERLKGVDSTLKIQPAELGDSAVYLCASSLGVQRRQETQYFGPGTRLLVL.

This chain joins TRBV6-1 and TRBJ2-7; 8 nucleotides line up with TRBD2. The J segment lost 4 bases and the V segment lost 3 bases, leaving 8 bases of the junction unmatched. Germline-derived CDR1 and CDR2 are MNHNS and SASEGT. This CDR3 is built from 15 residues. The CDR3 here is CASSDGVAGPYEQYF. The CDR3 DNA follows: TGTGCCAGCAGTGACGGAGTAGCGGGACCATACGAGCAGTACTTC.

The chain has TRBV5-1 and TRBJ1-6; D unclear. The CDR3 covers 15 residues. The germline CDR1 and CDR2 sequences are SGHRS and YFSETQ. V was cut by 0 bases and J by 10 bases, with 14 bases left in between. The DNA for the CDR3 is TGCGCCAGCAGCTTGGCCGGGCAGATCAGGTCACCCCTCCACTTT. This encodes CASSLAGQIRSPLHF.

This clone was observed a single time. The chain recombines TRBV6-5 with TRBJ2-1; 11 nucleotides align to TRBD1. Germline trimming cut 5 bases from V and 6 bases from J; bases unmatched to any gene: 6. The CDR3 length is 15 residues. Germline CDR1 is MNHEY and CDR2 is SVGAGI. The chain's CDR3 is CASSPDRGLGNEQFF. CDR3 DNA: TGTGCCAGCAGTCCGGACAGGGGGCTCGGCAATGAGCAGTTCTTC.

The chain uses TRBV6-6 and TRBJ2-7, with D unresolved. The CDR3 runs 11 residues. Per germline, CDR1 MNHNY and CDR2 SVGAGI (reference sequence). V lost 5 bases and J lost 5, with 7 bases in between. The DNA for the CDR3 is TGTGCCAGCAGTATTGGGAACGAGCAGTACTTC. Amino acids: CASSIGNEQYF.